A selection of T cell receptor beta chains follows, all from one sample in a study of T cells in Graves' hyperthyroidism and ophthalmopathy. TCRdb re-called the multiplex PCR reads with MiXCR, one entry per CDR3 protein. Here the sample spans about 360,000 distinct CDR3 sequences, approximately 14% being singletons. Sequencing used blood. These receptors originate from a woman between 18 and 29 years old with Graves' hyperthyroidism that later progressed to Graves' ophthalmopathy. Both conserved end residues are part of each CDR3. D genes are given only for firm matches. Size is omitted from some rows. Given values are once, few, many or a class for expanded clones.

v_gene,abundance,d_gene,j_gene,CDR3nt,CDR3aa
TRBV6-1,few,.,TRBJ1-6,TGTGCCAGCACTCAGGAGAGGCGGAATTCACCCCTCCACTTT,CASTQERRNSPLHF
TRBV6-2/TRBV6-3,many,.,TRBJ2-5,TGTGCCAGCAGTTACTCAATGGAGGGTGGAGAGACCCAGTACTTC,CASSYSMEGGETQYF
TRBV28,.,TRBD1,TRBJ2-7,TGTGCCAGCAGGCCGGACAGGGTCTACAGGAACGAGCAGTACTTC,CASRPDRVYRNEQYF
TRBV3-1,many,.,TRBJ2-1,TGTGCCAGCAGCCTTAAACATGAGCAGTTCTTC,CASSLKHEQFF
TRBV20-1,.,.,TRBJ1-5,TGCAGTGCCCCGGATTATAGCAATCAGCCCCAGCATTTT,CSAPDYSNQPQHF
TRBV6-5,many,TRBD1,TRBJ2-1,TGTGCCAGCAGTTACTCGAGGTCGGGACAGGGGGCCAATGAGCAGTTCTTC,CASSYSRSGQGANEQFF
TRBV2,many,.,TRBJ2-3,TGTGCCGGTTTAGCGGGGACAGGACCCACAGATACGCAGTATTTT,CAGLAGTGPTDTQYF
TRBV30,.,TRBD1,TRBJ1-5,TGTGCCTGGACGACAGGGGTGGGCCAGCCCCAGCATTTT,CAWTTGVGQPQHF
TRBV28,many,.,TRBJ2-7,TGTGCCAGCAGTTTACAGGGGCAATACGAGCAGTACTTC,CASSLQGQYEQYF
TRBV28,many,TRBD2,TRBJ2-7,TGTGCCAGCAGTTTTTCCTGGGACAGGGCGCCGGGGACTAGCGGACACTCCTACGAGCAGTACTTC,CASSFSWDRAPGTSGHSYEQYF
TRBV10-3,many,TRBD2,TRBJ2-7,TGTGCCATCAGTGAGGGGCGGGAGGACCCCTACGAGCAGTACTTC,CAISEGREDPYEQYF
TRBV7-6,many,TRBD2,TRBJ2-5,TGTGCCAGCAGCTTAAGCCTAGCGGAAGAGACCCAGTACTTC,CASSLSLAEETQYF
TRBV20-1,.,.,TRBJ1-2,TGCAGTGCTAGTTACGCTCCAAGAGGAGGGAAAGGGTATGGCTACACCTTC,CSASYAPRGGKGYGYTF
TRBV28,many,TRBD1,TRBJ1-2,TGTGCCAGCAGTGCGGACAGGGCATACTATGGCTACACCTTC,CASSADRAYYGYTF
TRBV7-2,many,.,TRBJ2-2,TGTGCCAGCAGCTTATCTTCGGAGTTAAAGGCCGGGGAGCTGTTTTTT,CASSLSSELKAGELFF
TRBV3-1,many,.,TRBJ2-3,TGTGCCAGCAGCCAACCTAGACAGTTCACAGATACGCAGTATTTT,CASSQPRQFTDTQYF
TRBV20-1,many,.,TRBJ1-1,TGCAGTGCTCCTACAGGTTTTCGGGCGACTGAAGCTTTCTTT,CSAPTGFRATEAFF
TRBV5-1,.,.,TRBJ2-1,TGCGCCAGCAGCTTGGCCGGCCAGGAGCAGTTCTTC,CASSLAGQEQFF
TRBV28,many,.,TRBJ1-1,TGTGCCAGCAGTTTGCGGGGGGGGATGAACACTGAAGCTTTCTTT,CASSLRGGMNTEAFF
TRBV2,many,TRBD1,TRBJ2-2,TGTGCCTCCAAGGGGGCGTTCGCCGGGGAGCTGTTTTTT,CASKGAFAGELFF
TRBV2,many,.,TRBJ2-7,TGTGCCAGCAGTAGCGGACCCCTACGAGAGCAGTACTTC,CASSSGPLREQYF
TRBV2,many,TRBD2,TRBJ2-1,TGTGCCAGCAGTCCGACTAGCGGGAGAGGCAATGAGCAGTTCTTC,CASSPTSGRGNEQFF
TRBV7-9,many,TRBD1,TRBJ2-5,TGTGCCAGCAGTCCCGGACAGGGTCAAGGGGAGTACTTC,CASSPGQGQGEYF
TRBV20-1,many,.,TRBJ2-5,TGCAGTGCTAACGTCAGATCCCAAGAGACCCAGTACTTC,CSANVRSQETQYF
TRBV6-1,many,.,TRBJ1-2,TGTGCCAGCAGCCGGGCGAGGAATGGCTACACCTTC,CASSRARNGYTF
TRBV28,few,.,TRBJ2-7,TGTGCCAGCAGCTTAATTGTGGGGGAGGTCACGAACTACGAGCAGTACTTC,CASSLIVGEVTNYEQYF
TRBV7-9,many,.,TRBJ2-5,TGTGCCAGCAGCTTAGTCTCCAGGGACCAAGAGACCCAGTACTTC,CASSLVSRDQETQYF
TRBV5-1,many,.,TRBJ1-4,TGCGCCAGCAGCTTCTCCACTAATGAAAAACTGTTTTTT,CASSFSTNEKLFF
TRBV6-6,many,.,TRBJ1-6,TGTGCCAGCAGTTACTCGGACGGGGATGGGAATTCACCCCTCCACTTT,CASSYSDGDGNSPLHF
TRBV20-1,few,.,TRBJ2-2,TGCAGTGCTAGAGATGGAAGGGCGAACACCGGGGAGCTGTTTTTT,CSARDGRANTGELFF
TRBV20-1,few,.,TRBJ2-1,TGCAGTGTCAGGACGAACTCCTACAATGAGCAGTTCTTC,CSVRTNSYNEQFF
TRBV24-1,.,.,TRBJ2-2,TGTGCCACCAGTGACCCCAGGCACCTGGGGACCGGGGAGCTGTTTTTT,CATSDPRHLGTGELFF
TRBV20-1,.,TRBD2,TRBJ2-7,TGCAGTGCTAGAGGCCAACTAGCGGGAGGGTCCCTCGACGAGCAGTACTTC,CSARGQLAGGSLDEQYF
TRBV4-1,.,.,TRBJ1-2,TGCGCCAGCAGCCAAGAACTGACAGACTATGGCTACACCTTC,CASSQELTDYGYTF
TRBV7-2,few,TRBD2,TRBJ2-5,TGTGCCAGCAGAAGCGGGAGTCGGCTAGAGACCCAGTACTTC,CASRSGSRLETQYF
TRBV5-1,many,.,TRBJ2-3,TGCGCCAGCAGCTACCGGGACCCCTCGACGGATACGCAGTATTTT,CASSYRDPSTDTQYF
TRBV20-1,.,.,TRBJ2-2,TGCAGTGCGAGAGGAGCGGACCGGGGGGAGCTGTTTTTT,CSARGADRGELFF
TRBV5-1,.,.,TRBJ2-5,TGTGCCAGCAGCCAACTCGGACTTCGCCAAGAGACCCAGTACTTC,CASSQLGLRQETQYF
TRBV15,.,.,TRBJ2-2,TGTGCCACCAGCAGAGATGGGACGAGCACCGGGGAGCTGTTTTTT,CATSRDGTSTGELFF
TRBV2,many,TRBD1,TRBJ2-2,TGTGCCAGCAGGGGGACAGAGGGGTTGAGCGGGGAGCTGTTTTTT,CASRGTEGLSGELFF
TRBV7-9,many,.,TRBJ2-2,TGTGCCAGCAGCTTGGAGACCGGGGAGCTGTTTTTT,CASSLETGELFF
TRBV2,many,TRBD2,TRBJ2-1,TGTGCCAGCAGAGAGACTAGCGGGAGGGCCGTGGCCTACAATGAGCAGTTCTTC,CASRETSGRAVAYNEQFF
TRBV4-1,.,TRBD2,TRBJ2-3,TGCGCCAGCAGCCAGAGTGGCGGGAGGGCCCGCACAGATACGCAGTATTTT,CASSQSGGRARTDTQYF
TRBV27,many,TRBD1,TRBJ2-7,TGTGCCAGCAGTTTCCGGACAGGGGGGGGAACCTACGAGCAGTACTTC,CASSFRTGGGTYEQYF
TRBV25-1,.,.,TRBJ2-3,TGTGCCAGCGGGAGTGTGGGCACAGATACGCAGTATTTT,CASGSVGTDTQYF
TRBV18,many,.,TRBJ2-6,TGTGCCAGCTCAGCAAGGACCGGGGGCCCTGGGGCCAACGTCCTGACTTTC,CASSARTGGPGANVLTF
TRBV27,many,TRBD2,TRBJ2-2,TGTGCCAGCAGTGTGGGACTAGCGGGCACCGGGGAGCTGTTTTTT,CASSVGLAGTGELFF
TRBV6-1,.,.,TRBJ1-2,TGTGCCAGCACCAAAGAAGACAGCCTCTTTGGCTACACCTTC,CASTKEDSLFGYTF
TRBV2,many,.,TRBJ2-4,TGTGCCAGCAGTGAAGCGAGGGGGAACGATAAAAACATTCAGTACTTC,CASSEARGNDKNIQYF
TRBV29-1,.,TRBD2,TRBJ2-1,TGCAGCGTTTGGGGGGGGAAGAGCTCCTACAATGAGCAGTTCTTC,CSVWGGKSSYNEQFF
TRBV5-1,few,TRBD2,TRBJ2-7,TGCGCCAGCAGCTTGTTTAGCGGGGCGCGGGCATACGAGCAGTACTTC,CASSLFSGARAYEQYF